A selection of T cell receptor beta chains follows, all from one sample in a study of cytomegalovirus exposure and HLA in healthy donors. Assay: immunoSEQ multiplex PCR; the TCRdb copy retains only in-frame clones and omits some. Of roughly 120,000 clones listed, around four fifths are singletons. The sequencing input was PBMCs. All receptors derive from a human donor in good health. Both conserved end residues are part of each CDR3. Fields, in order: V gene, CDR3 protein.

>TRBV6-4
CASSDRPGAGELFF
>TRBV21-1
CASSKVMPQARQRGEQFF
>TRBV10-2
CASSAPYRDREGYTF
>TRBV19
CASSFSGSTGELFF
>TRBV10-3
CAISERDRRSYGYTF
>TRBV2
CARTKPGGSRETQYF
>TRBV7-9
CASSPDGARTDTQYF
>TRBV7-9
CASSLAGQPLYGYTF
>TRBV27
CASSRTGFYEQYF
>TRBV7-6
CASSSGPGGSTDTQYF
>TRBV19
CASKSGGPSNQPQHF
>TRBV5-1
CASSPGDSPNEQFF
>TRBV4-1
CASSLLGEGPTDTQYF
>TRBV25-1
CASNCGLFSYNEQFF
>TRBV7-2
CASSLGGRSGNTIYF
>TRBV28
CASSLSRGGRTETQYF
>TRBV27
CASSQGTVLGTDTQYF
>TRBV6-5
CASRNSGGLTGELFF
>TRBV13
CASSPRGGTDTQYF
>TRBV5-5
CASSRPNGRDQYGYTF
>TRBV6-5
CASRETENLPQHF
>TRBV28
CATLPDRAPRAFF
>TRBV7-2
CASSYDRGQPQHF
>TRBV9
CASSVGGGVEGEQFF
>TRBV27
CASSEGEFGNSPLHF
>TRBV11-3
CASSLGTTGNGELFF
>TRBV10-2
CASSDKLDGVRQYF
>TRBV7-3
CASSLGGRGDTQYF
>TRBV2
CASTGQSSVGQYF
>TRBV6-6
CASSVLAGGQYNEQFF
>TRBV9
CASSVEGLAGGGGKNIQYF
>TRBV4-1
CASSQGGLRGLEKLFF
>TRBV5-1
CASSLGPSGAQETQYF
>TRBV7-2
CASSLARGSYEQYF
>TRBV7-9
CASSPITRVQYPMNTEAFF
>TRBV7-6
CATSPEAGGGVYGYTF
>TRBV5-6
CASSLGGGQRSPLHF
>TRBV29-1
CSVKTGMNTEAFF
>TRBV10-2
CASSELASWREAFF
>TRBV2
CASSAQRGETQYF
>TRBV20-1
CSARTGEKLFF
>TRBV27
CASSLGGGVREQYF
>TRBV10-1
CASSEGLSTTDTQYF
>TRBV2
CASTGRQGVNPEAFF
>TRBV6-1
CASSEFAGTYNEQFF
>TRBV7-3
CASSLNQGTGYTF
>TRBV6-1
CASSEGPTLSYEQYF
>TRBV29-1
CSVEKQGFGEQFF
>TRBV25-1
CASSSATEAFF
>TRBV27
CASSPRTGSNLHSYEQYF
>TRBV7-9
CSSSHTGGTEAFF
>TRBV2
CASKTRAVTEAFF
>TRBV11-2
CASSLGAGNTEAFF
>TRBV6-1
CASSEQGTGGETQYF
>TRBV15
CATSPPLTGISFRAFF